Following are 11 T cell receptor beta chains from one sample sequenced in a study of type 1 regulatory T cells. TCRdb re-derived calls from the reads in MiXCR, one entry per CDR3 protein. This repertoire shows 75,000 to 100,000 distinct CDR3 sequences, around a third found once; its top ten account for 2% to 2.5%. Sequencing was done on a sample of CD4+ T cells, either the whole sample or a sorted fraction (not recorded which). Receptors were obtained from a human donor in good health.

This clonotype came up many times. The rearrangement links TRBV18 to TRBJ2-3, with D unclear. Germline V gives CDR1 KGHSH, CDR2 LQKENI. This CDR3 comprises 14 residues. Trimming shortened V by 2 bases and J by 1 base, and 7 bases separated the two germline ends. The CDR3 protein is CASSPGSGTDTQYF. The CDR3 region has the DNA TGTGCCAGCTCACCAGGGTCTGGCACAGATACGCAGTATTTT.

The chain links TRBV20-1 to TRBJ2-3; perhaps TRBD1 as D (6 bases). CDR1 and CDR2 from the germline V gene are DFQATT and SNEGSKA (reference sequence). V shed 4 bases and J shed 2 bases, with 16 bases lying between them. The CDR3 is made up of 15 amino acids. Here the CDR3 DNA reads TGCAGTGCTACAGGGAGCGGACAGTACACAGATACGCAGTATTTT. It translates to CSATGSGQYTDTQYF.

A few counts support this clonotype. The V gene is TRBV6-2 or TRBV6-3, the J gene TRBJ2-2; D remains unclear. V lost 5 bases to trimming and J lost 0 bases, with 7 bases between them. This CDR3 has 14 amino acids. The germline V gene has CDR1 MNHEY and CDR2 SVGEGT. CDR3 protein: CASSIRANTGELFF. CDR3 in DNA: TGTGCCAGCAGTATCCGTGCGAACACCGGGGAGCTGTTTTTT.

Only a few counts were recorded for this clonotype. The chain couples TRBV29-1 to TRBJ2-5; 8 nucleotides match TRBD2. Germline V gives CDR1 SQVTM, CDR2 ANQGSEA. Losses at the gene ends were 6 bases for V and 5 bases for J; bases not matched to a gene: 14. The CDR3 extends over 15 amino acids. Written as DNA, the CDR3 is TGCAGCGTCAGCACAGCGGGCGGGAGGATGGAGACCCAGTACTTC. Translated: CSVSTAGGRMETQYF.

V usage is TRBV24-1 and J usage is TRBJ2-1; 7 bases line up with TRBD2. Per germline, CDR1 KGHDR and CDR2 SFDVKD. With V trimmed by 0 bases and J by 4 bases, 5 bases remained unmatched. This CDR3 spans 16 amino acids. CDR3 DNA sequence: TGTGCCACCAGTGATTTGAGGGAGGGACTATACAATGAGCAGTTCTTC. It translates to CATSDLREGLYNEQFF.

The chain joins TRBV10-2 to TRBJ2-5, with D unresolved. The germline gives CDR1 WSHSY, CDR2 SAAADI. The CDR3 consists of 14 residues. V was shortened by 4 bases and J by 1 base, with 10 bases between the two germline ends. The CDR3, as DNA: TGCGCCAGCAGTGGCCGGGCCCTCCAAGAGACCCAGTACTTC. Translating it yields CASSGRALQETQYF.

The table lists this clonotype with a few counts. This rearrangement joins TRBV12-3 or TRBV12-4 to TRBJ2-6; 8 nucleotides align to TRBD1. The CDR3 length is 17 residues. V shed 3 bases and J 3 bases; nucleotides not matched to a gene: 7. As DNA, the CDR3 is TGTGCCAGCAGTTTCAGGGCAGGGGGCGGTGGGGCCAACGTCCTGACTTTC. Protein: CASSFRAGGGGANVLTF.

The rearrangement joins TRBV5-1 to TRBJ2-7; 8 bases agree with TRBD2. The CDR3 contains 14 residues. Germline CDR1 is SGHRS and CDR2 is YFSETQ. Trimming removed 4 bases from V and 2 bases from J; junction bases left unmatched: 5. CDR3 sequence reads: CASSTGLAPYEQYF. The CDR3 DNA reads as TGCGCCAGCAGCACAGGACTAGCCCCCTACGAGCAGTACTTC. Together with reference TRBV5-1 and TRBJ2-7, the CDR3 gives the full variable domain: KAGVTQTPRYLIKTRGQQVTLSCSPISGHRSVSWYQQTPGQGLQFLFEYFSETQRNKGNFPGRFSGRQFSNSRSEMNVSTLELGDSALYLCASSTGLAPYEQYFGPGTRLTVT.

This chain connects TRBV14 to TRBJ2-1; D gene unclear. Germline V lookup: CDR1 SGHDN, CDR2 FVKESK. The ends were cut back, 4 bases at V and 9 bases at J, with 16 bases in the middle. The CDR3 has 14 amino acids. For the CDR3, the DNA is TGTGCCAGCAGCCCACACGCTTCGCCAGTTGAGCAGTTCTTC. Translating it yields CASSPHASPVEQFF.

Details on this clonotype: A much more abundant neighbour one base away suggests this may be a read error. The chain uses TRBV20-1 and TRBJ1-2; no clear D. The CDR3 has 12 residues. CDR1 and CDR2 from the germline V gene are DFQATT and SNEGSKA (reference sequence). CDR3 protein: CSARGPNEGFTF. The CDR3 DNA sequence: TGCAGTGCTAGAGGCCCAAATGAGGGCTTCACCTTC.

This clonotype turned up a few times. The CDR3 region is CASSDSRDRGGNTIYF. The CDR3 DNA is TGTGCCAGCAGTGACTCCCGGGACAGGGGTGGAAACACCATATATTTT. The chain employs TRBV6-4 and TRBJ1-3; 10 positions agree with TRBD1. With 0 bases clipped from V and 3 bases from J, the junction kept 2 bases outside the gene matches. The length of the CDR3 is 16 residues. The germline CDR1 and CDR2 sequences are MRHNA and SNTAGT.